Shown below are 18 T cell receptor beta chains from a single sample sequenced in a study of shared clonotypes between healthy human individuals. Repertoires were generated with immunoSEQ multiplex PCR, while TCRdb's copy carries only in-frame clones and drops some. The sample holds 2 million to 2.5 million clones, about nine tenths seen once. Sequencing was carried out using naive CD4+ T cells from PBMCs. The subset is: CD45RA+ positively selected. The receptors shown here come from a man between 18 and 35 years old in good health. Some clones in this sample may be carry-over from other donors' samples.

This chain joins TRBV5-1 and TRBJ2-2; possible D gene TRBD2, 5 bases. Per the germline V gene, CDR1 is SGHRS and CDR2 is YFSETQ. The length of the CDR3 is 12 residues. V lost 7 bases to trimming and J lost 6 bases, with 10 bases between them. In nucleotides, the CDR3 is TGCGCCAGCTCCTCGGAGGCCGGGGAGCTGTTTTTT. This sequence encodes CASSSEAGELFF.

This sequence joins TRBV2 and TRBJ2-5; D possibly corresponds to TRBD2 (6 bases). CDR3 length: 14 residues. The V gene lost 5 bases and the J gene lost 7 bases, with 17 bases spanning the gap. Per the germline V gene, CDR1 is SNHLY and CDR2 is FYNNEI. This CDR3 reads CASSPAKRRGTQYF. The CDR3 DNA follows: TGTGCCAGCAGTCCAGCCAAACGGAGGGGGACCCAGTACTTC.

The rearrangement links TRBV9 to TRBJ2-3, with 8 positions matching TRBD1. The CDR3 has 13 residues. V lost 2 bases, J lost 5 bases, and 1 base stayed unmatched. The V gene's germline CDR1 is SGDLS and CDR2 YYNGEE. CDR3 nucleotide sequence: TGTGCCAGCAGCGTGGACAGGGAAGATACGCAGTATTTT. Translated, it gives CASSVDREDTQYF.

The chain is built from TRBV29-1 and TRBJ2-3; a possible D gene is TRBD2 (5 bases). This CDR3 has 13 amino acids. Germline V CDR1 and CDR2: SQVTM, ANQGSEA. V was pared by 7 bases and J by 5 bases, with 16 bases between. The CDR3 protein is CSARTRFGDTQYF. In DNA form, the CDR3 reads TGCAGCGCAAGAACTAGGTTTGGAGATACGCAGTATTTT.

The chain has TRBV9 and TRBJ1-2; D is ambiguous. Trimming shortened V by 3 bases and J by 3 bases, and 12 bases separated the two germline ends. Germline CDR1 and CDR2: SGDLS and YYNGEE. The CDR3 extends over 14 amino acids. CDR3 sequence (DNA): TGTGCCAGCAGCGCGCAACCCATACACTATGGCTACACCTTC. Translated, it gives CASSAQPIHYGYTF.

V and J are TRBV5-1 and TRBJ2-5; D might be TRBD2 (5 bases). Deletions cut 0 bases from V and 2 bases from J, with 11 bases between. Germline V gene lookup returns CDR1 SGHRS and CDR2 YFSETQ. CDR3 length equals 15 residues. The CDR3 reads CASSLAVSGQETQYF. For the CDR3, the DNA is TGCGCCAGCAGCTTGGCCGTCTCGGGGCAAGAGACCCAGTACTTC.

The V gene is TRBV4-1, the J gene TRBJ2-3; TRBD2 matches at 8 bases. Germline trimming cut 0 bases from V and 2 bases from J; bases unmatched to any gene: 4. The CDR3 covers 16 residues. Germline lookup yields CDR1 MGHRA and CDR2 YSYEKL. The chain's CDR3 is CASSQDLAGSTDTQYF. For the CDR3, the DNA is TGCGCCAGCAGCCAAGACCTAGCGGGCTCCACAGATACGCAGTATTTT.

The DNA for the CDR3 is TGTGCCAGCAGCGTAGCGCGGGAAGGACGCGAGCAGTACTTC. Translating it yields CASSVAREGREQYF. V usage is TRBV9 and J usage is TRBJ2-7; TRBD2 is a possible D gene (6 bases). Germline V CDR1 and CDR2: SGDLS, YYNGEE. V was cut by 0 bases and J by 6 bases, with 13 bases left in between. This CDR3 region has 14 residues.

The gene calls are TRBV5-1 and TRBJ1-1; D uncertain. Trimming shortened V by 4 bases and J by 9 bases, and 16 bases separated the two germline ends. The germline CDR1 and CDR2 sequences are SGHRS and YFSETQ. The CDR3 runs 13 residues. The CDR3 DNA sequence: TGCGCCAGCAGCCTTGAAAATACAAGGCAAGCTTTCTTT. Translating it yields CASSLENTRQAFF.

Concerning this clone: Other DNA sequences in the same sample also yield this CDR3. The V gene is TRBV4-3, the J gene TRBJ2-7; possibly TRBD2 for D (5 bases). Per the germline V gene, CDR1 is LGHNA and CDR2 is YSLEER. Trimming pared 0 bases from V and 2 bases from J, leaving 8 bases between. There are 14 residues in the CDR3. The CDR3, as DNA: TGCGCCAGCAGCCAAGAAACGGGAACCTACGAGCAGTACTTC. It specifies CASSQETGTYEQYF.

The rearrangement uses TRBV19 and TRBJ2-7; D uncertain. The CDR3 covers 14 residues. The V gene's germline CDR1 is LNHDA and CDR2 SQIVND (reference sequence). Trimming took off 3 bases at V and 7 bases at J, with 16 bases between the two ends. The CDR3 loop is CASSIRPTAREQYF. For the CDR3, the DNA is TGTGCCAGTAGTATTCGCCCCACAGCGCGGGAGCAGTACTTC.

CDR3 sequence reads: CASSTGPSGGDTEAFF. The CDR3 bases are TGTGCCAGCAGCACCGGACCCTCAGGGGGGGACACTGAAGCTTTCTTT. This chain connects TRBV7-3 to TRBJ1-1; 7 positions match TRBD1. With V trimmed by 5 bases and J by 3 bases, 12 bases remained unmatched. The CDR3 runs 16 residues. Germline lookup yields CDR1 SGHTA and CDR2 FQGTGA.

The CDR3 sequence: CASSSARTQPNYGYTF. CDR3 in DNA: TGCGCCAGCAGCTCCGCTCGAACACAGCCCAACTATGGCTACACCTTC. V gene TRBV5-1 combines with J gene TRBJ1-2; D gene uncertain. V was pared by 3 bases and J by 2 bases, with 17 bases between. Germline V gene lookup returns CDR1 SGHRS and CDR2 YFSETQ. The CDR3 runs 16 residues. Supplemented by reference TRBV5-1 and TRBJ1-2, the full variable domain reads KAGVTQTPRYLIKTRGQQVTLSCSPISGHRSVSWYQQTPGQGLQFLFEYFSETQRNKGNFPGRFSGRQFSNSRSEMNVSTLELGDSALYLCASSSARTQPNYGYTFGSGTRLTVV.

This clone appeared a few times. This rearrangement joins TRBV5-1 to TRBJ1-4; the match to TRBD1 covers 7 bases. Germline V gives CDR1 SGHRS, CDR2 YFSETQ. The CDR3 covers 15 residues. Trimming took 4 bases from V and 5 from J; bases not matched to a gene: 8. For the CDR3, the DNA is TGCGCCAGCAGCGGTACAGGGGCGGGGAATGAAAAACTGTTTTTT. As protein: CASSGTGAGNEKLFF.

The chain uses TRBV11-2 and TRBJ2-3, with D unclear. The CDR3 spans 13 residues. The germline CDR1 and CDR2 sequences are SGHAT and FQNNGV. Deletions cut 5 bases from V and 5 bases from J, with 11 bases between. CDR3 sequence: CASSPRTVDTQYF. The DNA for the CDR3 is TGTGCCAGCAGCCCAAGGACGGTAGATACGCAGTATTTT.

A remark on this clone: This specimen includes other DNA sequences encoding the same CDR3. The V and J genes are TRBV9 and TRBJ2-1; no firm D call. From germline, CDR1 is SGDLS and CDR2 YYNGEE. This CDR3 contains 15 residues. V was pared by 0 bases and J by 0 bases, with 7 bases between. The DNA of the CDR3 is TGTGCCAGCAGCGTAGGGCCTAGCTCCTACAATGAGCAGTTCTTC. The encoded protein is CASSVGPSSYNEQFF.

The rearrangement joins TRBV28 to TRBJ1-2, with D perhaps TRBD1 (6 bases). With 2 bases removed from V and 4 bases from J, the gap between germline ends came to 11 bases. Germline loops: CDR1 MDHEN, CDR2 SYDVKM. CDR3 length equals 14 residues. The CDR3 loop is CASSLAAGAYGYTF. As DNA, the CDR3 is TGTGCCAGCAGTTTAGCGGCAGGGGCCTATGGCTACACCTTC.

The CDR3 loop is CASSTTSGPTDTQYF. CDR3 coding DNA: TGTGCCAGCAGCACCACTAGCGGACCCACAGATACGCAGTATTTT. V usage is TRBV21-1 and J usage is TRBJ2-3; the tabulated D call, TRBD2, remains unverified against the DNA. TRBV21-1 is noted as a pseudogene. This CDR3 has 15 amino acids.